The source of this T cell receptor (beta chain) is a study of OX40 agonist ivuxolimab in advanced cancers. Across the study: The study treated patients with ivuxolimab, an agonistic anti-OX40 (CD134) antibody. Partial responses occurred in Three dose-escalation patients, one with hepatocellular carcinoma and two with cutaneous melanoma. Study-level points and caveats: CD4+ and CD8+ T cells in blood underwent clonal expansion by week 6 at 0.1 to 3.0 mg/kg. Antigen specificity was not determined for the expanded peripheral T cells.

CDR3 length: 16 amino acids. The germline V gene has CDR1 MDHEN and CDR2 SYDVKM. The trim removed 5 bases at V and 2 bases at J, leaving 4 bases unmatched. Some clones are missing from TCRdb's copy, which holds only in-frame ones; the method was immunoSEQ multiplex PCR. The table includes around 79,000 clones, approximately 88% detected once. This clone was seen a handful of times. Its antigen is unknown. The genes are TRBV28 and TRBJ2-3; 13 nucleotides match TRBD2. Here the sequenced sample was CD4+ or CD8+ T cells sorted from blood, taken in a trial of the OX40 agonist ivuxolimab. This TCR came from an adult with an advanced solid tumor such as melanoma, head and neck, liver or kidney cancer. The CDR3 loop reads CASSPGLAGTTDTQYF. In nucleotides, the CDR3 is TGTGCCAGCAGTCCGGGACTAGCGGGGACCACAGATACGCAGTATTTT. Supplemented by reference TRBV28 and TRBJ2-3, the full variable domain reads DVKVTQSSRYLVKRTGEKVFLECVQDMDHENMFWYRQDPGLGLRLIYFSYDVKMKEKGDIPEGYSVSREKKERFSLILESASTNQTSMYLCASSPGLAGTTDTQYFGPGTRLTVL.